This passage covers 7 T cell receptor beta chains from one sample sequenced in a study of shared clonotypes between healthy human individuals. TCRdb keeps only in-frame clones here, not all; method: immunoSEQ multiplex PCR. The sample carries around 700,000 clones, about 92% recorded once. Naive CD8 cells were CD45RO-negative, positively selected for CCR7, excluding terminally differentiated effector memory CD45RA+ cells. Sequencing was performed on naive CD8+ T cells sorted from blood. The source of these receptors is a man aged 25-40 years in good health.

V and J are TRBV10-2 and TRBJ2-7; D possibly corresponds to TRBD2 (6 bases). The V and J ends lost 3 bases and 2 bases respectively, with 11 bases between them. Germline CDR1 reads WSHSY; CDR2 reads SAAADI. The CDR3 extends over 14 amino acids. DNA for the CDR3: TGCGCCAGCAGTGACATCCGGGAGACCTACGAGCAGTACTTC. It codes for CASSDIRETYEQYF.

This clone was counted a few times. J is TRBJ1-1 and V is TRBV4-3; D possibly corresponds to TRBD1 (6 bases). This CDR3 spans 15 amino acids. Deletions cut 1 base from V and 1 base from J, with 10 bases between. From germline, CDR1 is LGHNA and CDR2 YSLEER. The CDR3 region has the DNA TGCGCCAGCAGCCAAGGGCTGGGACAGAACACTGAAGCTTTCTTT. This gives the protein CASSQGLGQNTEAFF.

V usage is TRBV30 and J usage is TRBJ2-3; D gene unclear. Deletions cut 2 bases from V and 0 bases from J, with 9 bases between. From germline, CDR1 is GTSNPN and CDR2 SVGIG (reference sequence). The CDR3 has 14 residues. The CDR3 sequence: CAWSMASSTDTQYF. The CDR3 DNA reads as TGTGCCTGGAGTATGGCGTCTAGCACAGATACGCAGTATTTT.

The chain has TRBV28 and TRBJ1-5; 11 bases match TRBD1. Germline CDR1 and CDR2: MDHEN and SYDVKM. The V segment lost 3 bases and the J segment 5 bases; nucleotides outside the gene matches: 6. This CDR3 region has 16 residues. The CDR3 is CASSLGQGGPYQPQHF. CDR3 bases: TGTGCCAGCAGTTTGGGACAGGGGGGCCCTTATCAGCCCCAGCATTTT.

The V gene is TRBV7-9, the J gene TRBJ2-1; tentatively, D is TRBD2 (5 bases). The CDR3 consists of 12 residues. Trimming pared 6 bases from V and 11 bases from J, leaving 14 bases between. Per germline, CDR1 SEHNR and CDR2 FQNEAQ (reference sequence). CDR3 in amino acids: CASSPRAVKQFF. CDR3 in DNA: TGTGCCAGCAGTCCGAGGGCAGTCAAGCAGTTCTTC. The variable domain in full, with the rest retrieved from reference TRBV7-9 and TRBJ2-1, is DTGVSQNPRHKITKRGQNVTFRCDPISEHNRLYWYRQTLGQGPEFLTYFQNEAQLEKSRLLSDRFSAERPKGSFSTLEIQRTEQGDSAMYLCASSPRAVKQFFGPGTRLTVL.

The chain's CDR3 is CASSYGILTGELFF. As DNA, the CDR3 is TGTGCCAGCAGTTACGGGATCTTGACCGGGGAGCTGTTTTTT. The V gene is TRBV6-5, the J gene TRBJ2-2; D is unclear. Germline-derived CDR1 and CDR2 are MNHEY and SVGAGI. Between the trimmed V and J ends, which lost 2 bases and 5 bases, there was a span of 9 bases. This CDR3 contains 14 residues.

The chain has TRBV9 and TRBJ1-5; 8 nucleotides match TRBD1. This CDR3 comprises 14 residues. The ends lost 4 bases at V and 7 bases at J; junction bases unmatched: 7. Germline CDR1 SGDLS, CDR2 YYNGEE. The CDR3 sequence: CASSYGQGDQPQHF. CDR3 sequence (DNA): TGTGCCAGCAGCTACGGACAGGGCGACCAGCCCCAGCATTTT.